This T cell receptor (beta chain) was sequenced during a study of blood T cell repertoires in COVID-19. Whole-study context: In each case, the material was cDNA or gDNA derived from T cells, B-cell-depleted T cells, or PBMCs.

CDR1 is SGHTA and CDR2 is FQGNSA in the germline V gene. J gave up 7 bases and V 1 base, and 10 bases lay outside the gene matches. The CDR3 runs to 17 residues. The data were produced by immunoSEQ multiplex PCR, yet TCRdb's version contains in-frame clones alone and is incomplete. Of around 160,000 clones in the sample, about 87% were seen once. V is TRBV7-2 and J is TRBJ2-1; TRBD2 agrees at 10 bases. The receptor was derived from a man older than 75 with acute or convalescent COVID-19. The sample was peripheral blood. This CDR3 is CASSLVGSGGARNEQFF. The CDR3 nucleotides read TGTGCCAGCAGCTTAGTGGGCAGCGGGGGGGCCAGGAATGAGCAGTTCTTC.